Sequencing of this T cell receptor beta chain was carried out in a study of blood T cells in healthy people across ages. This clonotype was detected only a few times. Antigen: not known. No fewer than 6 million PBMCs went into each sample. V was trimmed by 6 bases and J by 4 bases, leaving 13 bases between them. This CDR3 comprises 14 residues. Germline assignment: CDR1 MDHEN and CDR2 SYDVKM. Then a second PCR, running roughly 7 to 11 cycles, was carried out with a sample-barcoded 5' primer and a J-beta primer mix. Template switching added a 12-random-nucleotide identifier to every cDNA molecule. TCRdb reprocessed the 5' RACE reads via MiXCR and lists one record per CDR3 protein. The sample consists of roughly 930,000 distinct CDR3 sequences, roughly 52% of them appearing once. Notes on the study in general: Among T cells, TCR beta diversity per million cells dropped roughly linearly as age rose. Reliance upon unsorted PBMCs precluded definitive naive versus antigen-experienced comparison.

Sample: blood. The chain has TRBV28 and TRBJ2-1, with a weak D call TRBD2 (5 bases). The origin of this receptor is a man between 25 and 39 years old in good health. The CDR3 DNA sequence: TGTGCCAGCAGCGGACTTTTACCGTACAATGAGCAGTTCTTC. Encoded protein: CASSGLLPYNEQFF.